Sequencing of this TCR beta chain was carried out in a study of T cell responses to AZD1222 COVID-19 vaccine (dated by TCRdb to the early 2020s). Regarding the complete study: TCR sequencing was performed for 230 to 250 trial participants, of whom roughly 200 were given two doses of AZD1222 and some 26 were given two doses of MenACWY control vaccine. Trial participants were enrolled into age subgroups of 18-55, 56-69 and 70-plus years, which contained roughly 140, 27 and 60 TCR-sequenced participants, respectively. Beyond this particular receptor, the publication reports: Vaccine-associated CD4 TCRs spanned the whole spike protein, with dominant responses in regions 160-218 and 743-854. Epitopes outside the regions mutated in the B.1.351 and B.1.1.7 variants were reportedly recognized by nearly half of the unique spike-specific TCRs. Conclusions about previously exposed vaccinees are limited because only six or seven AZD1222 recipients were SARS-CoV-2 seropositive at baseline. Spike-specific TCR breadth and depth rose significantly after two AZD1222 doses compared with day 0 and with MenACWY recipients. Because no day 14 peak-response samples were available, the repertoires could be characterized only after the peak T cell response. In the small 56-69-year group, the increase in depth fell short of significance, most likely because of low power. Participants were mostly white British, with more females than males. The authors suggested clonal diversity may have been underestimated.

As regards this clone: It has no known antigen specificity. No clone much larger than this one lies a single base away; base qualities are absent.

The germline V end is reduced by 3 bases and the J end by 1 base; junction bases left unmatched: 2. The CDR3 holds 15 amino acids from the cysteine to the phenylalanine. The entry retains the CDR3 DNA only, 45 bases that are in frame from base 1. Taken from the germline V gene, the CDR1 and CDR2 loops are MNHEY and SVGEGT. The CDR3 regions of human TCRbeta chains were subjected to immunosequencing. The source study handled its data this way. Repertoire TCRs were checked for matches against a reference library of SARS-CoV-2-specific TCRs that had been generated using the MIRA antigen-specificity platform. Breadth meant the fraction of unique TCRs that were SARS-CoV-2-associated, whereas depth meant the fraction of total T cells that were SARS-CoV-2-associated. Using the MIRA data, every spike-specific TCR was mapped to the spike region that the TCR reacted to and assigned to either a CD4 or a CD8 class. Log10-transformed breadth and depth values were compared by one-way ANOVA with Sidak's multiple comparisons tests. What TCRdb holds here is the immuneACCESS table cut down to in-frame rearrangements. Part of the clones is not present; checked against another copy, under half of the missing clones reflect an unresolved V gene, and the others are unexplained. Clone size and the V and J calls come from that table; the DNA yielded D and trimming. The sample table contains tens of thousands of clones; only one count was recorded for 90% of them. The top ten constitute approximately 5% of the sample.

Taken with the paper, the label for time point translates to: about 28 days (+/-7) after the second vaccine dose. AZD1222 recipients whose second dose came at about 4 weeks and those whose second dose came at about 12 weeks were combined into one group, since spike-specific TCR depth and breadth did not differ between the two schedules. Vaccinee samples came from UK trials COV001 and COV002, including a single-blind randomized controlled phase 2/3 trial of AZD1222 (ChAdOx1 nCoV-19) in healthy adults. Trial participant PBMC samples were collected at day 0 and day 28 after the second dose for TCRbeta chain sequencing.

The rearrangement joined TRBV6-2 or TRBV6-3 to TRBJ2-2, with 7 bases matching TRBD2. The specimen was peripheral blood, collected 28 days after the second AZD1222 dose. The receptor was isolated from an adult who received the AZD1222 COVID-19 vaccine. The CDR3: CASSYAGVNTGELFF. DNA sequence: TGTGCCAGCAGTTATGCGGGGGTGAACACCGGGGAGCTGTTTTTT.